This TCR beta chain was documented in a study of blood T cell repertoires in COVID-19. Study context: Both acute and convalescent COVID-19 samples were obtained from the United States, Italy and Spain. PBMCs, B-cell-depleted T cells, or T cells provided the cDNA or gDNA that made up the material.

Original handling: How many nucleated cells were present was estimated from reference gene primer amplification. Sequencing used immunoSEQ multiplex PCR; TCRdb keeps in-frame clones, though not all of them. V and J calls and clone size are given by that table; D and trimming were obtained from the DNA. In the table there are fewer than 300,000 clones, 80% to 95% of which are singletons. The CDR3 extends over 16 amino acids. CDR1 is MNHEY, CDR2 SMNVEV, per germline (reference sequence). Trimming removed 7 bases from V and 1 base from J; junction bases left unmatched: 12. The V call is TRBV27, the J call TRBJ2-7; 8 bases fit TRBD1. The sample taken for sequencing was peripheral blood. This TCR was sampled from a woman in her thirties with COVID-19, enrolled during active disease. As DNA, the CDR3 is TGTGCCAGCACCCCCACTACGGACAGGGTTTCCTACGAGCAGTACTTC. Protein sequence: CASTPTTDRVSYEQYF.